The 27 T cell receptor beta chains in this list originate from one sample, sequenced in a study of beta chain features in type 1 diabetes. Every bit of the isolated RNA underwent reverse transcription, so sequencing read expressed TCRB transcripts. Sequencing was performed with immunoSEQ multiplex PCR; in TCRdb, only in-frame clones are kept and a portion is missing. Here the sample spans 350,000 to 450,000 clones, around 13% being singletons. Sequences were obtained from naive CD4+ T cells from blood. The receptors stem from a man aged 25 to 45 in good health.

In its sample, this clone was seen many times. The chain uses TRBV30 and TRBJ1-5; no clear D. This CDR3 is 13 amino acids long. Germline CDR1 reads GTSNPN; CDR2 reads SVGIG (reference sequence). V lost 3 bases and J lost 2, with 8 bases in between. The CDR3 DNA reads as TGTGCCTGGAGCCGGTTGGGCAATCAGCCCCAGCATTTT. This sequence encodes CAWSRLGNQPQHF.

The CDR3 DNA follows: TGTGCCAGCAGCCCACTAATGGGTCGGGGACTAGCCAAAAACATTCAGTACTTC. It yields the protein CASSPLMGRGLAKNIQYF. The chain combines TRBV9 with TRBJ2-4, with a weak D call TRBD2 (6 bases). V lost 4 bases and J lost 0, with 20 bases in between. The germline V gene has CDR1 SGDLS and CDR2 YYNGEE. The CDR3 sequence is 18 residues long.

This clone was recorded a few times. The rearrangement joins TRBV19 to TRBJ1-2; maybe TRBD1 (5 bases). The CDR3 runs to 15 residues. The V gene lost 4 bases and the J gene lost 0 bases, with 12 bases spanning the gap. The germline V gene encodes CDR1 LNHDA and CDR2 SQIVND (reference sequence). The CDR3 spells CASSTGQLTNYGYTF. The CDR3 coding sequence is TGTGCCAGTAGTACCGGACAACTAACTAACTATGGCTACACCTTC.

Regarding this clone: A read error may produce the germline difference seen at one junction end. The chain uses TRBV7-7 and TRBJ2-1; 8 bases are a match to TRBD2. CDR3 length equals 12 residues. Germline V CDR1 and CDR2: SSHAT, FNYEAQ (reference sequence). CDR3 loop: CASSGGGKRLFF. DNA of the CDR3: TGTGCTAGCAGCGGGGGAGGGAAAAGGCTGTTCTTC.

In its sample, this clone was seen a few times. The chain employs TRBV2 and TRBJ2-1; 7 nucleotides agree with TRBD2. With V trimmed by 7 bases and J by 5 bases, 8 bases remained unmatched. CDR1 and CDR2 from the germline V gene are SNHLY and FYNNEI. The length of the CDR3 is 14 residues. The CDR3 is CASMGLRFNNEQFF. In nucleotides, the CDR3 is TGTGCCAGCATGGGACTACGCTTCAACAATGAGCAGTTCTTC.

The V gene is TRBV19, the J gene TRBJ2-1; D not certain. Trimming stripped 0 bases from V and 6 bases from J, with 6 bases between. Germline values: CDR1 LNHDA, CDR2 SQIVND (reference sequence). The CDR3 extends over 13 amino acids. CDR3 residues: CASSIDWGNEQFF. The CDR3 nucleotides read TGTGCCAGTAGTATAGACTGGGGCAATGAGCAGTTCTTC.

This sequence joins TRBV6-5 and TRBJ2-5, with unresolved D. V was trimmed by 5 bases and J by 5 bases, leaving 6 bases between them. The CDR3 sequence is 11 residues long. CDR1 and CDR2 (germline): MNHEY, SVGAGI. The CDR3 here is CASSMGETQYF. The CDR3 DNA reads TGTGCCAGCAGTATGGGGGAGACCCAGTACTTC.

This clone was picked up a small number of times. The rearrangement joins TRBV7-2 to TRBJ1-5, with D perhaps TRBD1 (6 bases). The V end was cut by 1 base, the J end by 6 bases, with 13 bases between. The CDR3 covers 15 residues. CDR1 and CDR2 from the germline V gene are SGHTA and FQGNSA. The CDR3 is CASSLGGGSLQPQHF. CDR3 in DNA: TGTGCCAGCAGCTTAGGCGGGGGCTCCCTTCAGCCCCAGCATTTT. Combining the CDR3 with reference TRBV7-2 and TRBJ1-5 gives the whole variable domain GAGVSQSPSNKVTEKGKDVELRCDPISGHTALYWYRQSLGQGLEFLIYFQGNSAPDKSGLPSDRFSAERTGGSVSTLTIQRTQQEDSAVYLCASSLGGGSLQPQHFGDGTRLSIL.

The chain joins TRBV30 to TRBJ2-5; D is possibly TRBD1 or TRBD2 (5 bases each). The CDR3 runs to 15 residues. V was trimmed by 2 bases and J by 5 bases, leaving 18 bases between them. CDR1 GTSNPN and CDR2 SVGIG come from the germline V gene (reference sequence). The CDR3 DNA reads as TGTGCCTGGAGTTCCGGGACCTGGGTTTACGAGACCCAGTACTTC. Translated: CAWSSGTWVYETQYF. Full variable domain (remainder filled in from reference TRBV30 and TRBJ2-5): SQTIHQWPATLVQPVGSPLSLECTVEGTSNPNLYWYRQAAGRGLQLLFYSVGIGQISSEVPQNLSASRPQDRQFILSSKKLLLSDSGFYLCAWSSGTWVYETQYFGPGTRLLVL.

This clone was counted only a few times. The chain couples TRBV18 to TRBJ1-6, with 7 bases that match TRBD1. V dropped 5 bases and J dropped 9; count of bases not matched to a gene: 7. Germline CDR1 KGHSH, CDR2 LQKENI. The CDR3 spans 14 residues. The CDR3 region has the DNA TGTGCCAGCTCAGCTGACAGGGTACGTTCACCCCTCCACTTT. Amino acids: CASSADRVRSPLHF.

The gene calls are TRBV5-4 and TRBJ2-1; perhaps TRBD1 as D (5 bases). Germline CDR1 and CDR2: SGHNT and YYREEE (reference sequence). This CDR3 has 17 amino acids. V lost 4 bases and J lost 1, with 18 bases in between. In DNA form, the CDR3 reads TGTGCCAGCAGCGATCCAGGGCTAGTGGGTTCCTACAATGAGCAGTTCTTC. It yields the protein CASSDPGLVGSYNEQFF.

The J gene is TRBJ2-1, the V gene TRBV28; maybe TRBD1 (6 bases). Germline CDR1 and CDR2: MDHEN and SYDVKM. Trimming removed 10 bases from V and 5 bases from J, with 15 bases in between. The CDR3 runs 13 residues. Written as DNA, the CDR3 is TGTGCCATTCAGGGGCCCCTTCACAATGAGCAGTTCTTC. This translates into CAIQGPLHNEQFF.

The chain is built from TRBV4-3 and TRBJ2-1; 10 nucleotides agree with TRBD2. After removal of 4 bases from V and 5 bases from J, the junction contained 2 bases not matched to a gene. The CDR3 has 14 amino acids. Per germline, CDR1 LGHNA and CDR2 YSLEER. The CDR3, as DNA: TGCGCCAGCAGCCGAGCGGGGGGGCACAATGAGCAGTTCTTC. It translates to CASSRAGGHNEQFF.

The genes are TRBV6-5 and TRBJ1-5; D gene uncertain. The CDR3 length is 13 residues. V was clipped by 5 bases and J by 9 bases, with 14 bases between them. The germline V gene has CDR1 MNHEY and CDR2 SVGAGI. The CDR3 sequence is CASSPIPHRPQHF. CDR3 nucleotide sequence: TGTGCCAGCAGTCCGATTCCACATCGGCCCCAGCATTTT.

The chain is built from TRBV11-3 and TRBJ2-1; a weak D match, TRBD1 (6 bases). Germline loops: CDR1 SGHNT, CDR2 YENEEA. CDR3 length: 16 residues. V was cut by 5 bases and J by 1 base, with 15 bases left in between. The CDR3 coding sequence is TGTGCCAGCAGCCAGACAGGCCCTCCATCCTACAATGAGCAGTTCTTC. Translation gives CASSQTGPPSYNEQFF.

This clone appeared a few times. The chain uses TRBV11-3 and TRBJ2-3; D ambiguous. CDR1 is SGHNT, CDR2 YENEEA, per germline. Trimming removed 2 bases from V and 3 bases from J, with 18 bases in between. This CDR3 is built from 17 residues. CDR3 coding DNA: TGTGCCAGCAGCTTACCCAAAAGAGGACGGTTTACAGATACGCAGTATTTT. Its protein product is CASSLPKRGRFTDTQYF.

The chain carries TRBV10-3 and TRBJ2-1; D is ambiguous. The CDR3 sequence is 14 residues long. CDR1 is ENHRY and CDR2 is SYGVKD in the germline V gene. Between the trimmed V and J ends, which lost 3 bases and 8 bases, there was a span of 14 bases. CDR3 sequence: CAISDGKLKDEQFF. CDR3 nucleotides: TGTGCCATCAGTGATGGGAAGTTAAAGGATGAGCAGTTCTTC.

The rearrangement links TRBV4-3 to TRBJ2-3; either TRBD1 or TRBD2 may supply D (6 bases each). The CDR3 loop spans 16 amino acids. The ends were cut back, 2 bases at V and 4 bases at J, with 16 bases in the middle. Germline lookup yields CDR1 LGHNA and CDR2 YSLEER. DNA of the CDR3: TGCGCCAGCAGCCAATATCCCACTAGGGGGGCAGATACGCAGTATTTT. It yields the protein CASSQYPTRGADTQYF.

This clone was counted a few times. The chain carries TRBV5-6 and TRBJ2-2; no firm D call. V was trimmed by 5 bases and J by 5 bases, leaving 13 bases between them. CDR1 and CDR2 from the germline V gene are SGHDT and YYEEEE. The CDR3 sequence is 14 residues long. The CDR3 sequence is CASRRAPKTGELFF. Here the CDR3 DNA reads TGTGCCAGCAGACGTGCTCCCAAGACCGGGGAGCTGTTTTTT.

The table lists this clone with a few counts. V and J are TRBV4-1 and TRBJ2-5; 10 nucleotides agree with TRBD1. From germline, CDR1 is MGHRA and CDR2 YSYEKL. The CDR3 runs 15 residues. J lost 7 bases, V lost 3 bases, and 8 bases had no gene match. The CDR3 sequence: CASSHWDRGHGTQYF. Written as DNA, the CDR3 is TGCGCCAGCAGCCACTGGGACAGGGGTCACGGGACCCAGTACTTC.

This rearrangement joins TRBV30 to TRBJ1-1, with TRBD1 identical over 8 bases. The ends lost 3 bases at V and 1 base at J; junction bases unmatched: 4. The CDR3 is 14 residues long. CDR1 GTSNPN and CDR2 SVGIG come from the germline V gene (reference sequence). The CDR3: CAWRAGGANTEAFF. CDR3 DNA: TGTGCCTGGAGGGCAGGGGGCGCGAACACTGAAGCTTTCTTT.

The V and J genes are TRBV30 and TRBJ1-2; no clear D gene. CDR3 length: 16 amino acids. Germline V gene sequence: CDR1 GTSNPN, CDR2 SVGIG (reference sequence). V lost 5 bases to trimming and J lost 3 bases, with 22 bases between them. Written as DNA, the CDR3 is TGTGCCTGGGGGTTAGGGCCAACATTTGAGGACTATGGCTACACCTTC. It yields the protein CAWGLGPTFEDYGYTF.

CDR3 sequence reads: CASSSWTDRRDGTQFF. The CDR3 nucleotides are TGTGCCAGCAGCTCCTGGACAGACCGAAGAGACGGTACACAGTTCTTC. The chain employs TRBV11-2 and TRBJ2-1, with a tentative D call TRBD1 (6 bases). Germline-derived CDR1 and CDR2 are SGHAT and FQNNGV. V was pared by 4 bases and J by 13 bases, with 26 bases between. This CDR3 region has 16 residues.

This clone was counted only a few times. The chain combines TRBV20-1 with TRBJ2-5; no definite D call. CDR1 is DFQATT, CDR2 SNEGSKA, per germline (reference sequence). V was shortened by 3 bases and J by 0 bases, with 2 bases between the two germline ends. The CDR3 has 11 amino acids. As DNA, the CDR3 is TGCAGTGCTAGGCACCAAGAGACCCAGTACTTC. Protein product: CSARHQETQYF.

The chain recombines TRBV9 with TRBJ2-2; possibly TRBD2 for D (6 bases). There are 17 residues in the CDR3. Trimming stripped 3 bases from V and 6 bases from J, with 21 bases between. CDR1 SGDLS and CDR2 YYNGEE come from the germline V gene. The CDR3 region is CASSALSGLLDPGELFF. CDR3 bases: TGTGCCAGCAGCGCCCTTAGCGGACTACTTGACCCCGGGGAGCTGTTTTTT. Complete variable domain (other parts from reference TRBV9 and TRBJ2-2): DSGVTQTPKHLITATGQRVTLRCSPRSGDLSVYWYQQSLDQGLQFLIQYYNGEERAKGNILERFSAQQFPDLHSELNLSSLELGDSALYFCASSALSGLLDPGELFFGEGSRLTVL.

This chain's CDR3 is CAISEPGGLYEQFF. CDR3 sequence (DNA): TGTGCCATCAGTGAGCCAGGGGGTTTGTATGAGCAGTTCTTC. The V call is TRBV10-3, the J call TRBJ2-1, with 7 positions matching TRBD1. Germline V gives CDR1 ENHRY, CDR2 SYGVKD. J was trimmed by 8 bases and V by 2 bases; bases with no gene match: 6. The CDR3 is made up of 14 amino acids.

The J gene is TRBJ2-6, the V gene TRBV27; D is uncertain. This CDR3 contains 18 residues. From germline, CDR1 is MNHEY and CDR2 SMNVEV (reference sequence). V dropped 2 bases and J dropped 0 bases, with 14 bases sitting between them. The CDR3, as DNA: TGTGCCAGCAGTTTACAGGTTCGCCCTCGCTCTGGGGCCAACGTCCTGACTTTC. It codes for CASSLQVRPRSGANVLTF.